Shown below are 5 T cell receptor beta chains from a single sample sequenced in a study of regulatory T cells in long-lasting Graves disease. Combining iRepertoire HTBI primers with Arm-PCR of CDR3 regions, the authors built TCR beta libraries. Using its own MiXCR run on the multiplex PCR reads, TCRdb lists one record per CDR3 protein. Of 500,000 to 700,000 distinct CDR3 sequences listed, 25% to 30% are singletons. As for time point: persistent/refractory GD, antithyroid drugs over 5 years with positive TRAb. Extracted RNA from PBMCs served as the source of the TCR library. The material was peripheral blood mononuclear cells (PBMCs), obtained when the disease was refractory, from a patient treated with antithyroid drugs. Receptor source: a female donor with Graves disease.

This clonotype has only a few counts. The V and J genes are TRBV28 and TRBJ1-3; D unresolved. V lost 7 bases, J lost 1 base, and 11 bases lay in between. The CDR3 has 14 amino acids. CDR1 and CDR2 from the germline V gene are MDHEN and SYDVKM. As DNA, the CDR3 is TGTGCCAGCACATCGACCGGATCTGGAAACACCATATATTTT. Its protein is CASTSTGSGNTIYF. Full variable domain (missing parts from reference TRBV28 and TRBJ1-3): DVKVTQSSRYLVKRTGEKVFLECVQDMDHENMFWYRQDPGLGLRLIYFSYDVKMKEKGDIPEGYSVSREKKERFSLILESASTNQTSMYLCASTSTGSGNTIYFGEGSWLTVV.

The gene calls are TRBV6-2 or TRBV6-3 and TRBJ2-1, with D possibly being TRBD2 (6 bases). V lost 6 bases, J lost 6 bases, and 15 bases lay in between. Germline V CDR1 and CDR2: MNHEY, SVGEGT. This CDR3 has 14 residues. CDR3 region: CASSNYGTFNEQFF. As DNA, the CDR3 is TGTGCCAGCAGCAATTACGGGACTTTCAATGAGCAGTTCTTC.

As DNA, the CDR3 is TGTGCCATCAGTGCACAGGGGCAAGAGACCCAGTACTTC. It translates to CAISAQGQETQYF. The rearrangement uses TRBV10-3 and TRBJ2-5, with TRBD1 matching 7 bases. The V and J ends lost 4 bases and 2 bases, in that order; junction bases with no gene match: 1. Germline V gene data show CDR1 as ENHRY and CDR2 as SYGVKD. This CDR3 is 13 amino acids long.

At least ten counts were recorded for this clonotype. This chain connects TRBV7-2 to TRBJ2-5, with 11 bases aligning to TRBD2. The trim removed 1 base at V and 2 bases at J, leaving 3 bases unmatched. The CDR3 length is 16 residues. CDR1 is SGHTA and CDR2 is FQGNSA in the germline V gene. CDR3 residues: CASSLGVAGGQETQYF. The CDR3, as DNA: TGTGCCAGCAGCTTAGGAGTAGCGGGAGGGCAAGAGACCCAGTACTTC.

This clonotype was detected only a few times. V is TRBV3-1 and J is TRBJ1-6; D uncertain. Trimming removed 1 base from V and 6 bases from J, with 7 bases in between. The CDR3 length is 14 residues. Germline V CDR1 and CDR2: LGHDT, YNNKEL (reference sequence). The DNA of the CDR3 is TGTGCCAGCAGCCAAGCTTACGTTAATTCACCCCTCCACTTT. The encoded protein is CASSQAYVNSPLHF.